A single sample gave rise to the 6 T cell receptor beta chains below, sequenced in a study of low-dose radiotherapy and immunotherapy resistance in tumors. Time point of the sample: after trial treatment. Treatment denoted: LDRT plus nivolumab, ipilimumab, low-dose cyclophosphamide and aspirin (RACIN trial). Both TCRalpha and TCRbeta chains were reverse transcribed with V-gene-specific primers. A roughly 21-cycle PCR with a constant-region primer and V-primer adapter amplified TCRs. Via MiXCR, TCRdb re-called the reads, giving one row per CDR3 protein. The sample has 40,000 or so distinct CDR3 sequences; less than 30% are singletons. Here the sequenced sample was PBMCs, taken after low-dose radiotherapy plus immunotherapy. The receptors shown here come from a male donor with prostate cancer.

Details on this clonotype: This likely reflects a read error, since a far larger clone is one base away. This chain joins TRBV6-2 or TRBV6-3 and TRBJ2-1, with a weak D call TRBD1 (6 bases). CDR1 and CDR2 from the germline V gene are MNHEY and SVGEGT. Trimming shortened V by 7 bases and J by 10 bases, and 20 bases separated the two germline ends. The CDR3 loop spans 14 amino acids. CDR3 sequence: CASTPGVGGSEQFF. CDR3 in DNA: TGTGCCAGCACCCCCGGGGTAGGGGGAAGCGAGCAGTTCTTC.

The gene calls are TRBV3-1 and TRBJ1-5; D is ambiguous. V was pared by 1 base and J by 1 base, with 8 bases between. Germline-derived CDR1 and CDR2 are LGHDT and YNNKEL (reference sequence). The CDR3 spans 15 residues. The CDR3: CASSQVWNSNQPQHF. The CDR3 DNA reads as TGTGCCAGCAGCCAAGTGTGGAACAGCAATCAGCCCCAGCATTTT.

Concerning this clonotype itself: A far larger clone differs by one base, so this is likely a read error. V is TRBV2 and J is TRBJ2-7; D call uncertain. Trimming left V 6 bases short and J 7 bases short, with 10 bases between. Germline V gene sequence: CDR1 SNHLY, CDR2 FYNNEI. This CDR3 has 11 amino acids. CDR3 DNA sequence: TGTGCCAGCAGCTCAACTCGTGAGCAGTACTTC. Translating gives CASSSTREQYF. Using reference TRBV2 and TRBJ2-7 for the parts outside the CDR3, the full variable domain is EPEVTQTPSHQVTQMGQEVILRCVPISNHLYFYWYRQILGQKVEFLVSFYNNEISEKSEIFDDQFSVERPDGSNFTLKIRSTKLEDSAMYFCASSSTREQYFGPGTRLTVT.

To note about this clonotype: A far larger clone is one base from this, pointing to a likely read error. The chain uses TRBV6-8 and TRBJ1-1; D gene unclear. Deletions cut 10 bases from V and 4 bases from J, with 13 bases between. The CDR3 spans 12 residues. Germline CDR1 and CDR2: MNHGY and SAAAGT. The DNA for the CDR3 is TGTGCCAACAGCCCTTACAGCACTGAAGCTTTCTTT. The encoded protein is CANSPYSTEAFF.

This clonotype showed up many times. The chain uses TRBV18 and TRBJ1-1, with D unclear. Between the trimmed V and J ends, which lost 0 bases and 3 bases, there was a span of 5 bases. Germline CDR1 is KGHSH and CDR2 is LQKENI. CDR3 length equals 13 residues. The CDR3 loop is CASSPPGYTEAFF. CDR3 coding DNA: TGTGCCAGCTCACCACCGGGCTACACTGAAGCTTTCTTT.

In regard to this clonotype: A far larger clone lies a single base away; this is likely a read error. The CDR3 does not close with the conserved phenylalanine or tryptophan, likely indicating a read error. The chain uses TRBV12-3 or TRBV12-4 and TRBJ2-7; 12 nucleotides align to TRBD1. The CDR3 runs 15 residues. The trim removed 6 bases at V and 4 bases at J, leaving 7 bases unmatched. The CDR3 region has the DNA TGTGCCAGCAGCCCCTCGGGACAGGGGGCTTACGAGCAGTACTTA. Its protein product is CASSPSGQGAYEQYL.